One sample yielded the 18 T cell receptor beta chains listed below, sequenced in a study of T cells in Graves' hyperthyroidism and ophthalmopathy. TCR beta CDR3 sequences were amplified from RNA transcripts. Primed by the HTBI set, a first-round RT-PCR was run on the TCR CDR3. TCRdb called the multiplex PCR reads again in MiXCR, with one record for every CDR3 protein. The sample lists around 300,000 distinct CDR3 sequences, 12% to 15% occurring once. The sequencing input was blood. The source of these receptors is a woman between 50 and 59 years old with Graves' hyperthyroidism that later progressed to Graves' ophthalmopathy.

This clonotype was observed many times. The V and J genes are TRBV7-8 and TRBJ1-1; no reliable D call. The V and J ends lost 7 bases and 0 bases respectively, with 12 bases between them. The CDR3 extends over 14 amino acids. Germline V CDR1 and CDR2: SGHVS, FQNEAQ. The CDR3: CASTPSVMNTEAFF. For the CDR3, the DNA is TGTGCCAGCACCCCGAGTGTAATGAACACTGAAGCTTTCTTT.

The rearrangement joins TRBV6-4 to TRBJ1-2; D ambiguous. Trimming cost V 1 base and J 7 bases, with 13 bases left between them. The CDR3 extends over 14 amino acids. Germline CDR1 MRHNA, CDR2 SNTAGT. This chain's CDR3 is CASSDWQPEGGYTF. CDR3 nucleotides: TGTGCCAGCAGTGACTGGCAGCCGGAGGGTGGCTACACCTTC.

This clonotype has at least ten counts. The V call is TRBV2, the J call TRBJ1-2, with D maybe TRBD1 (6 bases). With 6 bases removed from V and 4 bases from J, the gap between germline ends came to 9 bases. Germline V gives CDR1 SNHLY, CDR2 FYNNEI. This CDR3 contains 12 residues. In nucleotides, the CDR3 is TGTGCCAGCAGGGGGGACACCTATGGCTACACCTTC. Its protein is CASRGDTYGYTF.

The chain uses TRBV10-2 and TRBJ1-1; weak D call: TRBD1 (5 bases). This CDR3 comprises 14 residues. The germline V gene has CDR1 WSHSY and CDR2 SAAADI. The V end was cut by 2 bases, the J end by 5 bases, with 12 bases between. The CDR3 is CASSEVGQGTEAFF. The CDR3 nucleotides read TGCGCCAGCAGTGAGGTGGGGCAAGGGACTGAAGCTTTCTTT.

This clonotype was detected many times. This rearrangement joins TRBV3-1 to TRBJ2-7; perhaps TRBD2 as D (6 bases). The length of the CDR3 is 12 residues. V was cut by 6 bases and J by 3 bases, with 9 bases left in between. Germline-derived CDR1 and CDR2 are LGHDT and YNNKEL (reference sequence). The CDR3 sequence: CASSQTSYEQYF. The CDR3 bases are TGTGCCAGCAGTCAGACTAGCTACGAGCAGTACTTC.

V gene TRBV7-9 combines with J gene TRBJ2-5; D call uncertain. The CDR3 is 15 amino acids. Trimming cost V 5 bases and J 4 bases, with 17 bases left between them. Germline loops: CDR1 SEHNR, CDR2 FQNEAQ (reference sequence). The CDR3 is CASSPRLDVGETQYF. CDR3 coding DNA: TGTGCCAGCAGCCCTCGACTGGACGTAGGAGAGACCCAGTACTTC.

The sample holds many counts of this clonotype. J is TRBJ1-2 and V is TRBV24-1, with 9 nucleotides matching TRBD1. Germline V gene sequence: CDR1 KGHDR, CDR2 SFDVKD. The CDR3 length is 13 residues. The trim removed 10 bases at V and 7 bases at J, leaving 9 bases unmatched. CDR3 sequence: CATTTGTGSGYTF. The CDR3 DNA reads as TGTGCCACAACGACCGGGACAGGGTCTGGCTACACCTTC.

This clonotype occurred many times. J is TRBJ1-1 and V is TRBV6-1; D not resolved. V shed 6 bases and J shed 1 base, with 15 bases lying between them. From germline, CDR1 is MNHNS and CDR2 SASEGT. The CDR3 covers 15 residues. As DNA, the CDR3 is TGTGCCAGCAGAACGAATGCGGGTCAGAACACTGAAGCTTTCTTT. Encoded protein: CASRTNAGQNTEAFF.

This clonotype was seen more than once but under ten times. This chain links TRBV4-2 with TRBJ2-1, with a tentative D call TRBD2 (6 bases). The V gene's germline CDR1 is LGHNA and CDR2 YNFKEQ. V lost 0 bases to trimming and J lost 6 bases, with 9 bases between them. The CDR3 runs to 14 residues. DNA of the CDR3: TGTGCCAGCAGCCAAGACGGTAGCGGCAATGAGCAGTTCTTC. Protein sequence: CASSQDGSGNEQFF.

The table lists this clonotype with many counts. The rearrangement joins TRBV30 to TRBJ2-7, with 9 bases identical to TRBD1. Germline lookup yields CDR1 GTSNPN and CDR2 SVGIG (reference sequence). The CDR3 has 12 residues. V lost 5 bases to trimming and J lost 5 bases; unmatched junction nucleotides: 4. The CDR3 region is CAWDRGTHEQYF. CDR3 coding DNA: TGTGCCTGGGACAGGGGGACCCACGAGCAGTACTTC.

This clonotype has at least ten counts. The V call is TRBV5-1, the J call TRBJ2-4; no reliable D call. With 5 bases removed from V and 5 bases from J, the gap between germline ends came to 5 bases. Germline-derived CDR1 and CDR2 are SGHRS and YFSETQ. This CDR3 spans 11 amino acids. DNA for the CDR3: TGCGCCAGCAGGGGTCAAAACATTCAGTACTTC. Protein: CASRGQNIQYF.

There are many counts of this clonotype. This rearrangement joins TRBV7-8 to TRBJ1-2; a weak D match, TRBD1 (5 bases). Trimming left V 4 bases short and J 6 bases short, with 12 bases between. CDR1 is SGHVS and CDR2 is FQNEAQ in the germline V gene. There are 13 residues in the CDR3. The CDR3 loop reads CASSSEGWNGYTF. The CDR3 nucleotides read TGTGCCAGCAGCTCGGAGGGGTGGAATGGCTACACCTTC.

This clonotype was seen more than once but under ten times. The chain couples TRBV20-1 to TRBJ2-5; maybe TRBD2 (6 bases). This CDR3 has 16 amino acids. Germline V gene sequence: CDR1 DFQATT, CDR2 SNEGSKA (reference sequence). Trimming cost V 0 bases and J 3 bases, with 17 bases left between them. CDR3 loop: CSARDSSGRTKETQYF. The CDR3 DNA is TGCAGTGCTAGAGATTCCTCAGGGCGGACTAAAGAGACCCAGTACTTC.

This clonotype was counted many times. V and J are TRBV7-2 and TRBJ2-7; D perhaps matches TRBD2 (5 bases). The CDR3 is 13 residues long. Trimming removed 2 bases from V and 3 bases from J, with 8 bases in between. Germline loops: CDR1 SGHTA, CDR2 FQGNSA. In nucleotides, the CDR3 is TGTGCCAGCAGCTTACCAGGACTCTACGAGCAGTACTTC. Protein product: CASSLPGLYEQYF.

This clonotype has a count of ten or more. V gene TRBV7-3 combines with J gene TRBJ2-3, with 7 bases that match TRBD1. Germline CDR1 SGHTA, CDR2 FQGTGA. CDR3 length equals 13 residues. V was clipped by 3 bases and J by 7 bases; unmatched bases: 4. This chain's CDR3 is CASSFDRANTQYF. The CDR3 nucleotides are TGTGCCAGCAGCTTCGACAGGGCGAATACGCAGTATTTT.

This clonotype has at least ten counts. CDR3 nucleotide sequence: TGCAGTGCTAGAGATTTGGCCAGCTCCTACGAGCAGTACTTC. Its protein product is CSARDLASSYEQYF. The J gene is TRBJ2-7, the V gene TRBV20-1; D is unclear. The germline gives CDR1 DFQATT, CDR2 SNEGSKA (reference sequence). V gave up 0 bases and J gave up 0 bases, with 9 bases separating them. This CDR3 comprises 14 residues.

Of note for this clonotype: This may arise from a read error, as a much more abundant clone is one base away. The chain is built from TRBV2 and TRBJ1-5, with TRBD1 identical over 9 bases. Losses at the gene ends were 6 bases for V and 5 bases for J; bases not matched to a gene: 5. In germline, CDR1 is SNHLY, CDR2 FYNNEI. This CDR3 region has 14 residues. CDR3 in DNA: TGTGCCAGCAGAGCCGGGACAGGGTATCAGCCCCAGCATTTT. Its protein is CASRAGTGYQPQHF. Drawing the rest from reference TRBV2 and TRBJ1-5, the complete variable domain is EPEVTQTPSHQVTQMGQEVILRCVPISNHLYFYWYRQILGQKVEFLVSFYNNEISEKSEIFDDQFSVERPDGSNFTLKIRSTKLEDSAMYFCASRAGTGYQPQHFGDGTRLSIL.

Many counts were recorded for this clonotype. V usage is TRBV5-8 and J usage is TRBJ2-5; D is possibly TRBD1 or TRBD2 (5 bases each). Germline V CDR1 and CDR2: SGHTS, YDEGEE. Trimming took off 6 bases at V and 0 bases at J, with 18 bases between the two ends. The CDR3 is made up of 16 amino acids. This CDR3 reads CASTTGDATYQETQYF. CDR3 nucleotides: TGTGCCAGCACCACTGGGGACGCCACGTACCAAGAGACCCAGTACTTC. The full variable domain, rest sourced from reference TRBV5-8 and TRBJ2-5, is EAGVTQSPTHLIKTRGQQATLRCSPISGHTSVYWYQQALGLGLQFLLWYDEGEERNRGNFPPRFSGRQFPNYSSELNVNALELEDSALYLCASTTGDATYQETQYFGPGTRLLVL.